Each of the 26 T cell receptor beta chains below was sequenced from the same sample in a study. TCRdb passed the 5' RACE reads through MiXCR, listing each CDR3 protein once. This table holds 35,000 to 45,000 distinct CDR3 sequences, about a fifth found once. Cells sorted as Tregs were CD4+, CD25+ and CD127-/low. Sequenced: Tregs sorted from a lymph node. Every receptor here comes from a female donor with breast cancer.

There are a few counts of this clonotype. The chain is built from TRBV27 and TRBJ1-1; D uncertain. Between the trimmed V and J ends, which lost 0 bases and 1 base, there was a span of 9 bases. The CDR3 runs 15 residues. Germline V gene sequence: CDR1 MNHEY, CDR2 SMNVEV (reference sequence). The CDR3 DNA follows: TGTGCCAGCAGTTTATCCGAGGAGAGGAACACTGAAGCTTTCTTT. This codes for CASSLSEERNTEAFF.

On this clonotype itself: Being one base from a much bigger clone, this may be a read error. The rearrangement uses TRBV20-1 and TRBJ2-3; TRBD1 matches 8 bases. Per germline, CDR1 DFQATT and CDR2 SNEGSKA (reference sequence). This CDR3 region has 14 residues. CDR3 nucleotides: TGCAGTGCTTCGGACAGGGCCAACACAGAAACGCAGTATTTT. This sequence encodes CSASDRANTETQYF.

V and J are TRBV4-3 and TRBJ2-7; D ambiguous. Trimming removed 2 bases at V and 2 bases at J, with 10 bases between. The CDR3 runs to 14 residues. Germline CDR1 and CDR2: LGHNA and YSLEER. The CDR3 is CASSQQVVTYEQYF. For the CDR3, the DNA is TGCGCCAGCAGCCAACAGGTAGTCACCTACGAGCAGTACTTC.

The J gene is TRBJ2-5, the V gene TRBV10-3, with 8 bases that match TRBD1. The junction had 11 bases not matched to a gene; V was cut back by 7 bases and J by 7 bases. The CDR3 length is 14 residues. CDR1 is ENHRY, CDR2 SYGVKD, per germline. CDR3: CAIKEAQGEGTQYF. The DNA of the CDR3 is TGTGCCATCAAGGAAGCACAGGGGGAAGGGACCCAGTACTTC.

This clonotype was seen ten or more times. The chain combines TRBV4-1 with TRBJ2-2, with D maybe TRBD2 (7 bases). This CDR3 has 17 amino acids. Germline V gives CDR1 MGHRA, CDR2 YSYEKL. Between the trimmed V and J ends, which lost 4 bases and 0 bases, there was a span of 15 bases. The CDR3 loop is CASSRTRTATNTGELFF. The CDR3 bases are TGCGCCAGCAGCCGGACTAGGACAGCTACGAACACCGGGGAGCTGTTTTTT.

The sample holds many counts of this clonotype. V usage is TRBV9 and J usage is TRBJ2-6; D uncertain. Germline CDR1 SGDLS, CDR2 YYNGEE. The CDR3 covers 12 residues. The V gene lost 6 bases and the J gene lost 2 bases, with 3 bases spanning the gap. The CDR3 coding sequence is TGTGCCAGCAACACTGGGGCCAACGTCCTGACTTTC. It specifies CASNTGANVLTF.

A few counts support this clonotype. The chain joins TRBV29-1 to TRBJ2-7; no reliable D call. V lost 3 bases and J 0 bases, leaving 6 bases between the germline ends. This CDR3 has 12 residues. Germline V gene data show CDR1 as SQVTM and CDR2 as ANQGSEA. CDR3 residues: CSVESSSYEQYF. The CDR3 DNA reads TGCAGCGTTGAGAGTAGCTCCTACGAGCAGTACTTC.

At least ten counts were recorded for this clonotype. The CDR3 coding sequence is TGCGCCAGCAGCTTAAACCAGGCGAACACTGAAGCTTTCTTT. This codes for CASSLNQANTEAFF. The V gene is TRBV5-1, the J gene TRBJ1-1; D is ambiguous. Germline CDR1 is SGHRS and CDR2 is YFSETQ. Between the trimmed V and J ends, which lost 2 bases and 1 base, there was a span of 9 bases. There are 14 residues in the CDR3.

Concerning this clonotype itself: A much larger clone sits a single nucleotide away, making a read error possible. V gene TRBV24-1 combines with J gene TRBJ2-1; 7 nucleotides match TRBD1. Trimming at V came to 1 base and at J to 8 bases, leaving 25 bases not matched to a gene. This CDR3 is built from 21 residues. CDR1 is KGHDR and CDR2 is SFDVKD in the germline V gene. The CDR3 DNA reads as TGTGCCACCAGTGATTTCAAGCCGAGACAGGGTCGGCCATTCCCCCGCTATGAGCAGTTCTTC. This sequence encodes CATSDFKPRQGRPFPRYEQFF.

This clonotype was counted between two and nine times. This sequence joins TRBV11-2 and TRBJ2-2, with D possibly called TRBD1 or TRBD2 (5 bases each). The CDR3 is 13 residues long. Trimming left V 6 bases short and J 8 bases short, with 13 bases between. In germline, CDR1 is SGHAT, CDR2 FQNNGV. CDR3: CASSWDRRGELFF. CDR3 in DNA: TGTGCCAGCAGTTGGGACCGGAGAGGGGAGCTGTTTTTT.

This clonotype was picked up a small number of times. The chain has TRBV12-3 or TRBV12-4 and TRBJ2-7; weak D call: TRBD2 (6 bases). V lost 5 bases to trimming and J lost 1 base, with 12 bases between them. The CDR3 runs to 14 residues. The CDR3 loop reads CASSVRLVSYEQYF. The CDR3, as DNA: TGTGCCAGCAGTGTCCGACTAGTTTCCTACGAGCAGTACTTC.

The chain is built from TRBV7-2 and TRBJ2-7; D possibly uses TRBD1 or TRBD2 (6 bases each). V shed 4 bases and J shed 7 bases, with 20 bases lying between them. The length of the CDR3 is 15 residues. Germline CDR1 is SGHTA and CDR2 is FQGNSA. The CDR3: CASSSPGLPRGEQYF. The CDR3 nucleotides are TGTGCCAGCAGCTCCCCAGGACTACCGAGGGGGGAGCAGTACTTC.

Ten or more counts support this clonotype. The chain links TRBV6-5 to TRBJ2-3; the match to TRBD2 covers 12 bases. V was pared by 5 bases and J by 1 base, with 1 base of the junction left unmatched. Germline values: CDR1 MNHEY, CDR2 SVGAGI. The CDR3 covers 15 residues. The CDR3 coding sequence is TGTGCCAGCAGTCGACTAGCGGGAGGCACAGATACGCAGTATTTT. This translates into CASSRLAGGTDTQYF.

The chain combines TRBV20-1 with TRBJ2-7; 7 bases map to TRBD1. V was clipped by 3 bases and J by 9 bases; unmatched bases: 11. The CDR3 covers 13 residues. The germline V gene has CDR1 DFQATT and CDR2 SNEGSKA (reference sequence). CDR3 DNA: TGCAGTGCTAGTGGGGGACAGACCCGTTGGCAGTACTTC. It specifies CSASGGQTRWQYF.

This clonotype was counted ten times or more. The gene calls are TRBV7-9 and TRBJ2-1; 7 bases fit TRBD2. Germline values: CDR1 SEHNR, CDR2 FQNEAQ (reference sequence). Losses at the gene ends were 7 bases for V and 5 bases for J; bases not matched to a gene: 8. The CDR3 is 14 amino acids. DNA of the CDR3: TGTGCCAGCACCTCGGGACTAACCCACAATGAGCAGTTCTTC. Translating gives CASTSGLTHNEQFF.

This clonotype was detected many times. V gene TRBV29-1 combines with J gene TRBJ2-1, with 9 bases lining up with TRBD2. CDR3 length: 13 residues. V dropped 8 bases and J dropped 5; count of bases not matched to a gene: 7. The germline V gene has CDR1 SQVTM and CDR2 ANQGSEA. The CDR3 DNA reads as TGCAGCCTATTAGCGGGAGCCGACAATGAGCAGTTCTTC. It specifies CSLLAGADNEQFF.

This clonotype was counted only a few times. J is TRBJ2-1 and V is TRBV7-2; D is perhaps TRBD1 (5 bases). There are 19 residues in the CDR3. CDR1 and CDR2 from the germline V gene are SGHTA and FQGNSA. Between the trimmed V and J ends, which lost 1 base and 3 bases, there was a span of 22 bases. For the CDR3, the DNA is TGTGCCAGCAGCTTAGGGGGCCCTCTTGGTGACGGTTTCTACAATGAGCAGTTCTTC. This encodes CASSLGGPLGDGFYNEQFF.

This clonotype was counted a few times. This chain connects TRBV20-1 to TRBJ2-7; D is uncertain. The CDR3 has 13 residues. Looked up from germline, CDR1 is DFQATT and CDR2 is SNEGSKA (reference sequence). Trimming took off 2 bases at V and 1 base at J, with 9 bases between the two ends. The CDR3 loop is CSARRWDSYEQYF. Here the CDR3 DNA reads TGCAGTGCTAGACGTTGGGATTCCTACGAGCAGTACTTC.

This chain uses TRBV7-2 with TRBJ2-7; 11 bases fit TRBD2. The germline V gene has CDR1 SGHTA and CDR2 FQGNSA. The CDR3 is 13 residues long. Trimming took 8 bases from V and 4 from J; bases not matched to a gene: 4. CDR3 residues: CASGTSGSYEQYF. For the CDR3, the DNA is TGTGCCAGCGGGACTAGCGGATCGTACGAGCAGTACTTC.

This chain connects TRBV5-4 to TRBJ2-5; no firm D call. The germline CDR1 and CDR2 sequences are SGHNT and YYREEE (reference sequence). The germline V and J ends were trimmed by 1 base and 2 bases, with 6 bases remaining between them. This CDR3 has 13 amino acids. The chain's CDR3 is CASSLPGQETQYF. The CDR3 region has the DNA TGTGCCAGCAGCTTGCCTGGGCAAGAGACCCAGTACTTC.

On this clonotype itself: Here the CDR3 omits its conserved ending phenylalanine or tryptophan, so a read error is the likely source. The chain couples TRBV12-3 or TRBV12-4 to TRBJ2-6; D is unclear. The V gene lost 8 bases and the J gene lost 0 bases, with 2 bases spanning the gap. The CDR3 contains 12 residues. CDR3 in amino acids: CASYSGANVLTC. In DNA, the CDR3 is TGTGCCAGCTACTCTGGGGCCAACGTCCTGACTTGC.

At least ten counts were recorded for this clonotype. The rearrangement joins TRBV27 to TRBJ2-5; no firm D call. Trimming took off 2 bases at V and 2 bases at J, with 12 bases between the two ends. CDR1 is MNHEY and CDR2 is SMNVEV in the germline V gene (reference sequence). The CDR3 contains 15 residues. The CDR3 coding sequence is TGTGCCAGCAGTTTAACCCTGAAGTCGCAAGAGACCCAGTACTTC. Its translation: CASSLTLKSQETQYF.

The chain carries TRBV4-1 and TRBJ1-5; 8 bases map to TRBD1. Germline CDR1 reads MGHRA; CDR2 reads YSYEKL. This CDR3 has 15 residues. With 2 bases clipped from V and 3 bases from J, the junction kept 3 bases outside the gene matches. The CDR3 sequence: CASSQKTGVNQPQHF. The DNA of the CDR3 is TGCGCCAGCAGCCAAAAGACAGGGGTCAATCAGCCCCAGCATTTT.

Of note for this clonotype: A junction end diverges from the germline sequence, so it may reflect a read error. This chain connects TRBV7-6 to TRBJ2-1; 10 bases align to TRBD2. Germline values: CDR1 SGHVS, CDR2 FNYEAQ. The CDR3 runs to 16 residues. Here the CDR3 DNA reads TGTGCCAGCAGCTTAAACAAAGCGGGAGGGCTCAATGAGCAGCTCTTC. As protein: CASSLNKAGGLNEQLF.

The J gene is TRBJ2-1, the V gene TRBV10-2; D remains unclear. Germline V gene sequence: CDR1 WSHSY, CDR2 SAAADI. With 8 bases removed from V and 9 bases from J, the gap between germline ends came to 20 bases. This CDR3 has 14 residues. The CDR3 DNA reads as TGCGCCAGCTCCCCGGGTCTCACTCCGGCTGAGCAGTTCTTC. The encoded protein is CASSPGLTPAEQFF.

There are many counts of this clonotype. The chain joins TRBV21-1 to TRBJ2-2; the table's D call, TRBD2, was not checked against the DNA. TRBV21-1 is assigned pseudogene status. The CDR3 length is 17 residues. CDR3 bases: TGTGCCAGCAGCACCCGGCTAGCGGGAGTGGGGACCGGGGAGCTGTTTTTT. It codes for CASSTRLAGVGTGELFF.